Sequencing of this T cell receptor beta chain was carried out in a study of T cells in Graves' hyperthyroidism and ophthalmopathy. Amplification yielded TCR beta CDR3 regions, with RNA transcripts as the source. The TCR CDR3 was amplified in a first-round RT-PCR using the HTBI primer set. A single record per CDR3 protein comes from TCRdb applying MiXCR to the multiplex PCR reads. The sample carries about 420,000 distinct CDR3 sequences, about an eighth recorded once. The V end was cut by 7 bases, the J end by 2 bases, with 15 bases between. The CDR3 runs 15 residues. Germline-derived CDR1 and CDR2 are MDHEN and SYDVKM. This clonotype occurred a few times.

The genes are TRBV28 and TRBJ1-5; D is undetermined. The sequence derives from a woman between 18 and 30 years old with Graves' hyperthyroidism. Sequencing was performed on blood. This CDR3 reads CASKEGKLGNQPQHF. The CDR3 DNA is TGTGCCAGCAAGGAGGGAAAGTTGGGCAATCAGCCCCAGCATTTT.